The TCR beta chain described here comes from a study of blood T cell repertoires in COVID-19. Study context: There were acute and convalescent COVID-19 samples, and they came from the United States, Italy and Spain. The cDNA or gDNA used as material had been derived from T cells, B-cell-depleted T cells, or PBMCs.

Sequenced by immunoSEQ multiplex PCR; TCRdb stores in-frame clones only, minus some. The sample has over 250,000 clones, more than 75% seen once; the top ten hold around 2%. CDR1 is ENHRY, CDR2 SYGVKD, per germline. CDR3 size: 15 residues. Germline trimming cut 2 bases from V and 3 bases from J; bases unmatched to any gene: 4. Across fewer than 25 US areas, participants ranged in age from 18 to 89 years. There are a few counts of this clone. The sequencing input was PBMCs or T cells enriched from blood (not recorded which). The receptor comes from an older woman in a cohort exposed to, infected with or recovered from COVID-19 (not recorded which). The gene calls are TRBV10-3 and TRBJ1-5; 7 nucleotides match TRBD1. CDR3 in amino acids: CAISEDGTANQPQHF. The CDR3 region has the DNA TGTGCCATCAGTGAGGACGGGACAGCCAATCAGCCCCAGCATTTT.